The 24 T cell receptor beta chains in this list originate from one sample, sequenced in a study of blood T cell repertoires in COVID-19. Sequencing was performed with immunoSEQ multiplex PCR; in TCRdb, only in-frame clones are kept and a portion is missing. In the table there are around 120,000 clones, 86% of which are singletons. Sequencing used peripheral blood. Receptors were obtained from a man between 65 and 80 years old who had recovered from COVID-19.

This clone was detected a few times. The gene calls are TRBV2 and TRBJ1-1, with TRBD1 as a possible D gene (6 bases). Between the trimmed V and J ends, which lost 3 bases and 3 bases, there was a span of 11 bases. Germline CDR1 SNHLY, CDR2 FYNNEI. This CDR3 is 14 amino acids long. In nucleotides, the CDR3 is TGTGCCAGCAGTGACCCTACAGGGTACACTGAAGCTTTCTTT. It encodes CASSDPTGYTEAFF.

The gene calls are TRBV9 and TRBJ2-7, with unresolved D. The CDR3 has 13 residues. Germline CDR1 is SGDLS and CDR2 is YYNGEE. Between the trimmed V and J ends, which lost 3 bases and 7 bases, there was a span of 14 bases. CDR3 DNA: TGTGCCAGCAGCGCTGACTGGAAAAGGGAGCAGTACTTC. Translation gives CASSADWKREQYF. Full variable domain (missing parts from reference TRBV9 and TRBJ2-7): DSGVTQTPKHLITATGQRVTLRCSPRSGDLSVYWYQQSLDQGLQFLIQYYNGEERAKGNILERFSAQQFPDLHSELNLSSLELGDSALYFCASSADWKREQYFGPGTRLTVT.

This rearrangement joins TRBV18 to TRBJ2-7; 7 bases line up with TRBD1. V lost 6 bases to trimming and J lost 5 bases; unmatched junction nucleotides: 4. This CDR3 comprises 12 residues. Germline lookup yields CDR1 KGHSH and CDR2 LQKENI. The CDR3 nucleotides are TGTGCCAGCTCTCCCACAGGGGACGAGCAGTACTTC. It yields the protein CASSPTGDEQYF.

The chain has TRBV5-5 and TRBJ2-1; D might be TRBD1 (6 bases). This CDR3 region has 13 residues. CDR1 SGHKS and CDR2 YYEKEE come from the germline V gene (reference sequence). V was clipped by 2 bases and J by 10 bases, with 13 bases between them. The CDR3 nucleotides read TGTGCCAGCAGCTTATACTGGGGGCCGGAGCAGTTCTTC. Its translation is CASSLYWGPEQFF.

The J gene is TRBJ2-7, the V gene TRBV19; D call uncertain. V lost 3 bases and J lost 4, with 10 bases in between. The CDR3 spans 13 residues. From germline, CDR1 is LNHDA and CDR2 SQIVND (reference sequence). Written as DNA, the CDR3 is TGTGCCAGTAGTATTCGGCAGGCGTACGAGCAGTACTTC. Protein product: CASSIRQAYEQYF.

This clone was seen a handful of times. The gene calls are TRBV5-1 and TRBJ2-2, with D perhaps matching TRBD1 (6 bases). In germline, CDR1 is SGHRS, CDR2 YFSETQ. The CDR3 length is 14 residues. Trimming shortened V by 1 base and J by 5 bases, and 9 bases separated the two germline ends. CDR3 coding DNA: TGCGCCAGCAGCTTGTCAAGGGGGACCGGGGAGCTGTTTTTT. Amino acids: CASSLSRGTGELFF.

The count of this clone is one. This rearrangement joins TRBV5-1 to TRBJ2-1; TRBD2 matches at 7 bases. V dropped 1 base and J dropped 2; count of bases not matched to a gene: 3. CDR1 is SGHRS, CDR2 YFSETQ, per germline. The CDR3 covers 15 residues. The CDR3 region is CASSLTGGAYNEQFF. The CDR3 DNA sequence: TGCGCCAGCAGCTTGACTGGGGGGGCCTACAATGAGCAGTTCTTC.

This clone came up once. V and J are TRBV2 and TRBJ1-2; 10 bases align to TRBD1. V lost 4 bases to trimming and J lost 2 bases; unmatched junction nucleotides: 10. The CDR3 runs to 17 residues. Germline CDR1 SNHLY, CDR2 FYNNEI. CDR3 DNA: TGTGCCAGCAGTGGGACAGGGGGACCCAAACCAAACTATGGCTACACCTTC. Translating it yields CASSGTGGPKPNYGYTF.

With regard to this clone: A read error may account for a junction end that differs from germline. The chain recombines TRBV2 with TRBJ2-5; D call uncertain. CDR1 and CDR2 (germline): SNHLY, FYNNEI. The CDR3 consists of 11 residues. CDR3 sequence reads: CASSDQETQYF. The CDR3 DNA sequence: TGTGCCAGCAGTGACCAGGAGACCCAGTACTTC.

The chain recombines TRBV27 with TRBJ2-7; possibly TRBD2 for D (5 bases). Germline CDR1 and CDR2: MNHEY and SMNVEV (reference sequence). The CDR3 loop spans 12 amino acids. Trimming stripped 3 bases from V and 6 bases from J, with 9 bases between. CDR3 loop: CASSFSDCEQYF. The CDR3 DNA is TGTGCCAGCAGTTTTAGCGATTGCGAGCAGTACTTC.

CDR3 sequence reads: CATSDLGYGLVHEQFF. The DNA for the CDR3 is TGTGCCACCAGTGATTTGGGTTACGGACTAGTCCATGAGCAGTTCTTC. This sequence joins TRBV24-1 and TRBJ2-1; 7 bases are a match to TRBD2. Germline CDR1 is KGHDR and CDR2 is SFDVKD. With 0 bases clipped from V and 8 bases from J, the junction kept 9 bases outside the gene matches. The CDR3 has 16 amino acids.

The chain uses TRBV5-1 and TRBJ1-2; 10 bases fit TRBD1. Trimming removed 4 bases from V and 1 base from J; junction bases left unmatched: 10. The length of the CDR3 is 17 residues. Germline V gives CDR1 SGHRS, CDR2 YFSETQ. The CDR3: CASSPGQGSYLNYGYTF. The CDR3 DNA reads TGCGCCAGCAGCCCGGGACAGGGGTCCTACCTTAACTATGGCTACACCTTC.

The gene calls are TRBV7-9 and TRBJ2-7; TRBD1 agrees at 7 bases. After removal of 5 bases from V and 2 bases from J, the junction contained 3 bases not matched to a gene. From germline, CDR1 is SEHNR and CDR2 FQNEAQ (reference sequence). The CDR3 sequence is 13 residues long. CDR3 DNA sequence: TGTGCCAGCAGCCGAGGGACAGCCTACGAGCAGTACTTC. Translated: CASSRGTAYEQYF. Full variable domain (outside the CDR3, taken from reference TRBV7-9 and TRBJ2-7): DTGVSQNPRHKITKRGQNVTFRCDPISEHNRLYWYRQTLGQGPEFLTYFQNEAQLEKSRLLSDRFSAERPKGSFSTLEIQRTEQGDSAMYLCASSRGTAYEQYFGPGTRLTVT.

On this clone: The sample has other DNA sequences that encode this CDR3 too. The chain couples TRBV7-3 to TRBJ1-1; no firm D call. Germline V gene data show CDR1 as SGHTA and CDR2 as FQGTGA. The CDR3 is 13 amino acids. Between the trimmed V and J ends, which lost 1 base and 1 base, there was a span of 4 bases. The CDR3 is CASSLNRNTEAFF. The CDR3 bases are TGTGCCAGCAGCTTAAACAGGAACACTGAAGCTTTCTTT.

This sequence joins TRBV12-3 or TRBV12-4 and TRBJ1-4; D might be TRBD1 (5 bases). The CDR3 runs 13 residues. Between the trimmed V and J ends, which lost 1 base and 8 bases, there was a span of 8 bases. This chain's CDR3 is CASSLGRGEKLFF. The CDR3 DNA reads TGTGCCAGCAGTTTAGGGAGGGGCGAAAAACTGTTTTTT.

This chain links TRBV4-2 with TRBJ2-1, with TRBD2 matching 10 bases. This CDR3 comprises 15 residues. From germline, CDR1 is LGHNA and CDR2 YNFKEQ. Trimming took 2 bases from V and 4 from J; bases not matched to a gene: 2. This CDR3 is CASSQSSGGYNEQFF. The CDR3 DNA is TGTGCCAGCAGCCAATCTAGCGGGGGTTACAATGAGCAGTTCTTC.

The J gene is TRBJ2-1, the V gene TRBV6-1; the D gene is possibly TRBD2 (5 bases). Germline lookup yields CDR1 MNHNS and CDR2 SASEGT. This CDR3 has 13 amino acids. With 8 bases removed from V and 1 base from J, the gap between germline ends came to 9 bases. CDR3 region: CASGSGSYNEQFF. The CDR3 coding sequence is TGTGCCAGCGGAAGCGGATCCTACAATGAGCAGTTCTTC.

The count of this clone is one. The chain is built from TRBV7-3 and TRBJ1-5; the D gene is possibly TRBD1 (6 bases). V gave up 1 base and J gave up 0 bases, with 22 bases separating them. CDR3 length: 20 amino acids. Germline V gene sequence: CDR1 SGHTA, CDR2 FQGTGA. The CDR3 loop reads CASSLNVPDSGYFSNQPQHF. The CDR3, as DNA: TGTGCCAGCAGCTTAAATGTCCCGGACAGCGGTTATTTTAGCAATCAGCCCCAGCATTTT.

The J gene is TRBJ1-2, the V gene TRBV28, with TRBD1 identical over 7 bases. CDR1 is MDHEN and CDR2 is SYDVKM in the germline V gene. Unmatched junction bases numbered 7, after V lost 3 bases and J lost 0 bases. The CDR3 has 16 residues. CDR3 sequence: CASSFRDRLANYGYTF. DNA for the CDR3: TGTGCCAGCAGTTTCCGGGACAGATTAGCTAACTATGGCTACACCTTC.

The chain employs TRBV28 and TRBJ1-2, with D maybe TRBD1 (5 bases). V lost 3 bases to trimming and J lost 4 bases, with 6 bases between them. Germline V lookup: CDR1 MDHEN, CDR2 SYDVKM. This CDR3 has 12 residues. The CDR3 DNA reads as TGTGCCAGCAGTTTGCAGGGCTATGGCTACACCTTC. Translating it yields CASSLQGYGYTF.

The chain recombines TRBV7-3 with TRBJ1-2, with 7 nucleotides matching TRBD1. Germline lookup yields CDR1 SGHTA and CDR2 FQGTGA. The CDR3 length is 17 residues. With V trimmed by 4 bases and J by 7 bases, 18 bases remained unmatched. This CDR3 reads CASSSFLSTGDLSGYTF. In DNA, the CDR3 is TGTGCCAGCAGCTCATTCCTCAGTACAGGGGACCTTAGTGGCTACACCTTC.

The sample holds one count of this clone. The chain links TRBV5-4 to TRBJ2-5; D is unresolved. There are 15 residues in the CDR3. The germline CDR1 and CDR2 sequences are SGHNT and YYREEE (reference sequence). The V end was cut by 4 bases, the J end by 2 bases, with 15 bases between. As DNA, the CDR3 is TGTGCCAGCAGCCCTGGCGGCTCCCTACAAGAGACCCAGTACTTC. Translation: CASSPGGSLQETQYF.

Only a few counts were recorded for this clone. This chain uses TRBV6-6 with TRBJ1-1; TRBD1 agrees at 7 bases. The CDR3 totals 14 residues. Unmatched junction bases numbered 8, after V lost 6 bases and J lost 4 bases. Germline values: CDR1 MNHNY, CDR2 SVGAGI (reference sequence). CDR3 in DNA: TGTGCCAGCAGACAGGGACAGAGAATCACTGAAGCTTTCTTT. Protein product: CASRQGQRITEAFF.

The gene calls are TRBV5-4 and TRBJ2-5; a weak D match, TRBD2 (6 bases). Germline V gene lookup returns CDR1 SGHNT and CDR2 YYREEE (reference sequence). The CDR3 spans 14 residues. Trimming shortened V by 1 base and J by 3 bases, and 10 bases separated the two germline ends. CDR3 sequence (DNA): TGTGCCAGCAGCTTGCCAGGACTAAAAGAGACCCAGTACTTC. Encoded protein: CASSLPGLKETQYF.